The rows below give T cell receptor beta chains drawn from one sample of a study of OX40 agonist ivuxolimab in advanced cancers. Generated by immunoSEQ multiplex PCR, the TCRdb table keeps only in-frame clones and is missing some. Here the sample spans about 20,000 clones, approximately 83% being singletons. Sequenced material: CD4+ or CD8+ T cells sorted from blood, taken in a trial of the OX40 agonist ivuxolimab. The origin of the receptors is an adult with an advanced solid tumor such as melanoma, head and neck, liver or kidney cancer. CDR3s include the opening cysteine and the closing phenylalanine or tryptophan. The D gene is left open where the match is weak. A clone size is listed for some rows: how often the clone was seen (once, few, many), or a class if it is expanded.

>TRBJ2-2|TRBV19|-|-
TGTGCCAGTAGTATGGGGGGCCACCGGGAGCTGTTTTTT
CASSMGGHRELFF
>TRBJ2-7|TRBV5-4|TRBD2|-
TGTGCCAGCAGCTTATCTCTAGCGGGGAATGAGCAGTACTTC
CASSLSLAGNEQYF
>TRBJ1-5|TRBV7-9|-|-
TGTGCCAGCAGCTTAACTAATCAGCCCCAGCATTTT
CASSLTNQPQHF
>TRBJ1-1|TRBV10-3|-|-
TGTGCCATCACGGACCCGAAGTACACTGAAGCTTTCTTT
CAITDPKYTEAFF
>TRBJ2-7|TRBV2|-|-
TGTGCCAGCACCCGAGGCTTCACCATAACCTACGAGCAGTACTTC
CASTRGFTITYEQYF
>TRBJ1-2|TRBV6-6|TRBD1|-
TGTGCCAGCACAACAGGGGCTAACTATGGCTACACCTTC
CASTTGANYGYTF
>TRBJ1-1|TRBV10-3|-|-
TGTGCCATCAATCACAGGGAGTCCGGCACTGAAGCTTTCTTT
CAINHRESGTEAFF
>TRBJ2-2|TRBV5-8|TRBD2|-
TGTGCCAGCAGATATCTAGCGGGTGGTGCCACCGGGGAGCTGTTTTTT
CASRYLAGGATGELFF
>TRBJ2-5|TRBV5-4|-|-
TGTGCCAGCAGCACCGGGACCACAAAAGAGACCCAGTACTTC
CASSTGTTKETQYF
>TRBJ2-5|TRBV10-3|-|-
TGTGCCATCAGGTCACAGGGACAAGAGACCCAGTACTTC
CAIRSQGQETQYF
>TRBJ1-1|TRBV19|TRBD1|-
TGTGCCAGTAAGGGACAGGGACAACAACTTTCCGTGAACACTGAAGCTTTCTTT
CASKGQGQQLSVNTEAFF
>TRBJ2-6|TRBV5-6|-|-
TGTGCCAGCAGCTTGGGAGTTTCTGGGGCCAACGTCCTGACTTTC
CASSLGVSGANVLTF
>TRBJ1-2|TRBV5-5|TRBD1|-
TGTGCCAGCAGCTTGATGGGACAGGGGTTTGGCTACACCTTC
CASSLMGQGFGYTF
>TRBJ2-7|TRBV18|TRBD2|-
TGTGCCAGCTCAGAACTAGCGGGAGCCTACGAGCAGTACTTC
CASSELAGAYEQYF
>TRBJ2-5|TRBV7-2|TRBD2|-
TGTGCCAGCAGCCGAGCGGGAGCGGTGGGTGAGACCCAGTACTTC
CASSRAGAVGETQYF
>TRBJ1-6|TRBV2|TRBD1|-
TGTGCCAGCAGAACCGAGACAGGGGAATCACCCCTCCACTTT
CASRTETGESPLHF
>TRBJ1-3|TRBV19|-|-
TGTGCCAGTAGTTCCCCGATATCTGGAAACACCATATATTTT
CASSSPISGNTIYF
>TRBJ1-2|TRBV18|-|once
TGTGCCAGCTCACCTGGTGGACAGAGCTATGGCTACACCTTC
CASSPGGQSYGYTF
>TRBJ1-2|TRBV10-2|-|-
TGCGCCAGCAGTGAGACATTCTATGGCTACACCTTC
CASSETFYGYTF
>TRBJ2-3|TRBV2|TRBD2|-
TGTGCCAGCAGTGATAGCGGGAATACGCAGTATTTT
CASSDSGNTQYF
>TRBJ1-2|TRBV15|-|-
TGTGCCACCAGCAGAGAAGGGAGAGCCACCTGGGGCTACACCTTC
CATSREGRATWGYTF
>TRBJ2-1|TRBV5-4|TRBD1|-
TGTGCCAGCAGCCACAGGGGTCTGGAGCAGTTCTTC
CASSHRGLEQFF
>TRBJ1-4|TRBV21-1|-|-
TGTGCCAGCAGCTCCTTGACAGGGCTCCTTAAACTTAATGAAAAACTGTTTTTT
CASSSLTGLLKLNEKLFF
>TRBJ2-7|TRBV30|-|few
TGTGCCTGGAGCAGGGAGTTGACCTACGAGCAGTACTTC
CAWSRELTYEQYF
>TRBJ2-6|TRBV10-1|-|-
TGCGCCAGCACTCCCAGAGACAGGCCCGCACCCTCTGGGGCCAACGTCCTGACTTTC
CASTPRDRPAPSGANVLTF
>TRBJ1-5|TRBV7-2|-|-
TGTGCCAGCAGCCTTACTCCGGGTGCATATAGCAATCAGCCCCAGCATTTT
CASSLTPGAYSNQPQHF